Each of the 19 T cell receptor beta chains below was sequenced from the same sample in a study of technical replicates of blood from four donors. Repertoires were generated with immunoSEQ multiplex PCR, while TCRdb's copy carries only in-frame clones and drops some. The sample carries roughly 93,000 clones, almost 96% recorded once. The source material was T cells isolated from PBMCs. These receptors all stem from a human donor in good health.

V is TRBV4-1 and J is TRBJ1-5; 7 bases match TRBD1. The CDR3 spans 14 residues. The junction had 8 bases not matched to a gene; V was cut back by 5 bases and J by 7 bases. CDR1 MGHRA and CDR2 YSYEKL come from the germline V gene. The CDR3 sequence is CASSYRQGNQPQHF. The CDR3 DNA sequence: TGCGCCAGCAGCTACAGACAGGGTAACCAGCCCCAGCATTTT.

Points on this clone: Other DNA sequences of this sample code for an identical CDR3. This chain uses TRBV5-1 with TRBJ1-2; 8 bases line up with TRBD1. CDR1 SGHRS and CDR2 YFSETQ come from the germline V gene. The ends lost 2 bases at V and 4 bases at J; junction bases unmatched: 4. The CDR3 is 14 amino acids. Here the CDR3 reads CASSLGQGSYGYTF. In DNA, the CDR3 is TGCGCCAGCAGCTTAGGACAGGGTTCCTATGGCTACACCTTC. Looking up the rest from reference TRBV5-1 and TRBJ1-2 gives the full variable domain: KAGVTQTPRYLIKTRGQQVTLSCSPISGHRSVSWYQQTPGQGLQFLFEYFSETQRNKGNFPGRFSGRQFSNSRSEMNVSTLELGDSALYLCASSLGQGSYGYTFGSGTRLTVV.

The CDR3 region is CASRHSGSSYNEQFF. The CDR3, as DNA: TGTGCCAGCAGACATAGCGGGAGCTCCTACAATGAGCAGTTCTTC. The V call is TRBV7-8, the J call TRBJ2-1; 9 bases match TRBD2. This CDR3 comprises 15 residues. CDR1 is SGHVS, CDR2 FQNEAQ, per germline. Losses at the gene ends were 6 bases for V and 0 bases for J; bases not matched to a gene: 3.

This clone has only one observation. The V call is TRBV25-1, the J call TRBJ2-1, with D unclear. The germline CDR1 and CDR2 sequences are MGHDK and SYGVNS. CDR3 length: 13 amino acids. The germline V and J ends were trimmed by 4 bases and 4 bases, with 8 bases remaining between them. The CDR3 DNA is TGTGCCAGCAGTGGAGTACGGTACAATGAGCAGTTCTTC. Translating it yields CASSGVRYNEQFF.

V and J are TRBV11-2 and TRBJ1-2; 9 bases fit TRBD1. Looked up from germline, CDR1 is SGHAT and CDR2 is FQNNGV. With 0 bases clipped from V and 7 bases from J, the junction kept 9 bases outside the gene matches. The CDR3 contains 16 residues. The CDR3 DNA reads as TGTGCCAGCAGCTTAGACCAGGGACAGGGATTGTCTGGCTACACCTTC. Its protein is CASSLDQGQGLSGYTF.

The V and J genes are TRBV12-5 and TRBJ1-1; D remains ambiguous. Trimming left V 1 base short and J 3 bases short, with 18 bases between. Per the germline V gene, CDR1 is LGHNT and CDR2 is FRNRAP. The CDR3 sequence is 17 residues long. The CDR3 here is CASGLAGLLAGYTEAFF. The CDR3 bases are TGTGCTAGTGGTTTGGCCGGGCTCCTTGCGGGCTACACTGAAGCTTTCTTT.

The V gene is TRBV7-6, the J gene TRBJ2-7; unclear D gene. With 0 bases removed from V and 5 bases from J, the gap between germline ends came to 20 bases. Germline V gene sequence: CDR1 SGHVS, CDR2 FNYEAQ. CDR3 size: 17 residues. The CDR3 protein is CASSLAHSPTESDEQYF. CDR3 sequence (DNA): TGTGCCAGCAGCTTAGCGCACTCCCCGACTGAGTCGGACGAGCAGTACTTC.

This clone was counted a single time. V usage is TRBV10-1 and J usage is TRBJ2-5; 10 bases match TRBD2. The germline V gene has CDR1 WNHNN and CDR2 SYGVQD (reference sequence). V dropped 8 bases and J dropped 4; count of bases not matched to a gene: 10. This CDR3 comprises 15 residues. The CDR3 DNA is TGCGCCAGCCTAATCCAGCGGGAGGGCCTAGAGACCCAGTACTTC. Encoded protein: CASLIQREGLETQYF.

This clone was recorded only once. V usage is TRBV6-5 and J usage is TRBJ2-5; 7 nucleotides align to TRBD2. The CDR3 has 13 amino acids. Germline trimming cut 5 bases from V and 2 bases from J; bases unmatched to any gene: 2. CDR1 and CDR2 from the germline V gene are MNHEY and SVGAGI. CDR3 DNA sequence: TGTGCCAGCAGTCCGGGACTACAAGAGACCCAGTACTTC. Its translation: CASSPGLQETQYF.

The chain joins TRBV7-6 to TRBJ2-7; 8 bases align to TRBD1. Per the germline V gene, CDR1 is SGHVS and CDR2 is FNYEAQ. Trimming removed 0 bases from V and 5 bases from J; junction bases left unmatched: 12. The CDR3 sequence is 17 residues long. DNA for the CDR3: TGTGCCAGCAGCTTAGCAGGCGGGACAGGTTATGGCCACGAGCAGTACTTC. This codes for CASSLAGGTGYGHEQYF.

V gene TRBV19 combines with J gene TRBJ2-5, with D maybe TRBD1 (5 bases). Per the germline V gene, CDR1 is LNHDA and CDR2 is SQIVND (reference sequence). The CDR3 has 14 residues. Trimming removed 4 bases from V and 2 bases from J, with 11 bases in between. CDR3 sequence reads: CASSNPRGQETQYF. The CDR3 DNA reads as TGTGCCAGTAGTAACCCTAGGGGACAAGAGACCCAGTACTTC.

The V gene is TRBV6-5, the J gene TRBJ2-2, with D maybe TRBD2 (5 bases). The V gene lost 4 bases and the J gene lost 1 base, with 13 bases spanning the gap. Germline CDR1 is MNHEY and CDR2 is SVGAGI. The CDR3 has 16 residues. The CDR3 region is CASSLQIGLNTGELFF. For the CDR3, the DNA is TGTGCCAGCAGTTTACAAATTGGACTGAACACCGGGGAGCTGTTTTTT.

This clone was counted a single time. The chain carries TRBV29-1 and TRBJ2-3; 9 bases agree with TRBD2. The CDR3 consists of 14 residues. Germline V gene lookup returns CDR1 SQVTM and CDR2 ANQGSEA. After removal of 6 bases from V and 2 bases from J, the junction contained 6 bases not matched to a gene. The CDR3: CSVRLADYTDTQYF. CDR3 coding DNA: TGCAGCGTCAGACTAGCGGATTACACAGATACGCAGTATTTT.

In DNA, the CDR3 is TGTGCCAGCAGCCAAGATTTGCCAGGCGTGGGCGGGGAGCTGTTTTTT. This gives the protein CASSQDLPGVGGELFF. The chain employs TRBV14 and TRBJ2-2; D remains ambiguous. Trimming stripped 0 bases from V and 7 bases from J, with 15 bases between. The length of the CDR3 is 16 residues. Germline V CDR1 and CDR2: SGHDN, FVKESK.

The V gene is TRBV4-1, the J gene TRBJ2-1; 12 bases are shared with TRBD2. The germline CDR1 and CDR2 sequences are MGHRA and YSYEKL. This CDR3 has 16 residues. After removal of 0 bases from V and 7 bases from J, the junction contained 4 bases not matched to a gene. For the CDR3, the DNA is TGCGCCAGCAGCCAAGAAGAAGGACTAGCGGGAAATGAGCAGTTCTTC. This sequence encodes CASSQEEGLAGNEQFF.

The CDR3 here is CASSPTGGTGELFF. In nucleotides, the CDR3 is TGTGCCAGCAGTCCTACAGGGGGCACCGGGGAGCTGTTTTTT. The rearrangement links TRBV25-1 to TRBJ2-2, with 8 bases fitting TRBD1. The length of the CDR3 is 14 residues. From germline, CDR1 is MGHDK and CDR2 SYGVNS. Trimming took 5 bases from V and 4 from J; bases not matched to a gene: 3. The full variable domain, its missing parts supplied by reference TRBV25-1 and TRBJ2-2, is EADIYQTPRYLVIGTGKKITLECSQTMGHDKMYWYQQDPGMELHLIHYSYGVNSTEKGDLSSESTVSRIRTEHFPLTLESARPSHTSQYLCASSPTGGTGELFFGEGSRLTVL.

V usage is TRBV12-2 and J usage is TRBJ2-7; the D call in the table, TRBD1, was not verified against the DNA. TRBV12-2 is a known pseudogene. This CDR3 has 13 amino acids. This CDR3 reads CASRLRGMGEQYF. CDR3 DNA sequence: TGTGCAAGTCGCTTAAGGGGGATGGGCGAGCAGTACTTC.

The CDR3 loop is CASSYLGRGQETQYF. DNA of the CDR3: TGTGCCAGCAGTTACCTCGGGAGGGGCCAAGAGACCCAGTACTTC. V usage is TRBV6-5 and J usage is TRBJ2-5; TRBD2 matches 8 bases. J was trimmed by 1 base and V by 2 bases; bases with no gene match: 3. Germline loops: CDR1 MNHEY, CDR2 SVGAGI. The CDR3 loop spans 15 amino acids.

This chain joins TRBV7-9 and TRBJ1-1; D not certain. The germline V gene has CDR1 SEHNR and CDR2 FQNEAQ (reference sequence). CDR3 length equals 16 residues. V was trimmed by 3 bases and J by 3 bases, leaving 17 bases between them. CDR3 sequence: CASSLSDLKGDTEAFF. As DNA, the CDR3 is TGTGCCAGCAGCTTGTCGGATCTGAAGGGAGACACTGAAGCTTTCTTT.